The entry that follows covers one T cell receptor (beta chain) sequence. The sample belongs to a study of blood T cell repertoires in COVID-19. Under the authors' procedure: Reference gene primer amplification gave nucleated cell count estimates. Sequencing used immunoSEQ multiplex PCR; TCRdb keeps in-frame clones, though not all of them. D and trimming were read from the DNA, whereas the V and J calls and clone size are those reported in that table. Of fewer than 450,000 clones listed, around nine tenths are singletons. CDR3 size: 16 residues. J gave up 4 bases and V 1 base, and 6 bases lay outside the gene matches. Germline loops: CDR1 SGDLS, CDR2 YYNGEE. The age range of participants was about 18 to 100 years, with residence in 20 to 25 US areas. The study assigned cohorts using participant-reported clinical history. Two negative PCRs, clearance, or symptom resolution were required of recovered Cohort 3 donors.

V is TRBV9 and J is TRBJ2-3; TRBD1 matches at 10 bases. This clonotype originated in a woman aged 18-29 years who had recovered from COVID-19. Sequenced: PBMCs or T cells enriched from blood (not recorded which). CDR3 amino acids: CASSVLSGQGSDTQYF. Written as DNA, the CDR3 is TGTGCCAGCAGCGTATTATCGGGACAGGGGTCAGATACGCAGTATTTT.